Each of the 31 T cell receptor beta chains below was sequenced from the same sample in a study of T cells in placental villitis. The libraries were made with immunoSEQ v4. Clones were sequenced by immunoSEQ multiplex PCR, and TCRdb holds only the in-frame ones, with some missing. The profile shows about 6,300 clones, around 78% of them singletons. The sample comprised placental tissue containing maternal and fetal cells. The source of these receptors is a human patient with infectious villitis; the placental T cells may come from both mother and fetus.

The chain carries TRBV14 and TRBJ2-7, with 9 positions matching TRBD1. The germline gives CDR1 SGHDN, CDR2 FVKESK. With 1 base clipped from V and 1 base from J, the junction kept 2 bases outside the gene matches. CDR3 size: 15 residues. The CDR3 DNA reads TGTGCCAGCAGCCAAGGGGGACAGGGATCCTACGAGCAGTACTTC. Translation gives CASSQGGQGSYEQYF. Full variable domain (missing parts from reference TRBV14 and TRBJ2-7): EAGVTQFPSHSVIEKGQTVTLRCDPISGHDNLYWYRRVMGKEIKFLLHFVKESKQDESGMPNNRFLAERTGGTYSTLKVQPAELEDSGVYFCASSQGGQGSYEQYFGPGTRLTVT.

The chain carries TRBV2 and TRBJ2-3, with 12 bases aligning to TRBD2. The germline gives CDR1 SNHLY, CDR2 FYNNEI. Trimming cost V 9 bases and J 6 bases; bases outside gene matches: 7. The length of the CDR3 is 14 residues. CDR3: CARGGLAGLDTQYF. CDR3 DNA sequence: TGTGCCAGAGGAGGACTAGCGGGGTTGGATACGCAGTATTTT.

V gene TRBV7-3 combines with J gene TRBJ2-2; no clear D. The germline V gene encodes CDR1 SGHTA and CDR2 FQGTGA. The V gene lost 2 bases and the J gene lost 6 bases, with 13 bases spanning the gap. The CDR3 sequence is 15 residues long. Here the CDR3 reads CASSLSSGRSGELFF. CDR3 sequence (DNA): TGTGCCAGCAGCTTATCCTCAGGACGGTCCGGGGAGCTGTTTTTT.

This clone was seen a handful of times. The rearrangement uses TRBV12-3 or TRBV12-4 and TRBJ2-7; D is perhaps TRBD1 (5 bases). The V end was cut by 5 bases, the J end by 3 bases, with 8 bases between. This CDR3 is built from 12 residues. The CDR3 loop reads CASSTQGYEQYF. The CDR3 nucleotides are TGTGCCAGCAGTACCCAGGGCTACGAGCAGTACTTC.

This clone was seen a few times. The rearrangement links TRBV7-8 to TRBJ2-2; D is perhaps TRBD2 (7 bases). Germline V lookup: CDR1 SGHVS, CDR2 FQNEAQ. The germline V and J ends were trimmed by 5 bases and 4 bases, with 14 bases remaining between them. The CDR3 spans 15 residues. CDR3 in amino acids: CASSKGGGGTGELFF. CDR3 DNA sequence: TGTGCCAGCAGCAAAGGGGGGGGAGGCACCGGGGAGCTGTTTTTT.

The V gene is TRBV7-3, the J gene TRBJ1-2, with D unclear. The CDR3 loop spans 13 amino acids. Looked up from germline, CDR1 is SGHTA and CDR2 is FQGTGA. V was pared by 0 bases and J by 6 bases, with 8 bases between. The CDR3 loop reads CASSLTDADGYTF. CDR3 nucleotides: TGTGCCAGCAGCTTAACGGACGCGGATGGCTACACCTTC.

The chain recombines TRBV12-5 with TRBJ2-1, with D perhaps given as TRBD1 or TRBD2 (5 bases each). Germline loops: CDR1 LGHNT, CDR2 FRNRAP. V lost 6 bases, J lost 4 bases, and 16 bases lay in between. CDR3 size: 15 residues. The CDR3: CASGPGRSFYNEQFF. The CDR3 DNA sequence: TGTGCTAGTGGCCCGGGGCGGAGTTTTTACAATGAGCAGTTCTTC.

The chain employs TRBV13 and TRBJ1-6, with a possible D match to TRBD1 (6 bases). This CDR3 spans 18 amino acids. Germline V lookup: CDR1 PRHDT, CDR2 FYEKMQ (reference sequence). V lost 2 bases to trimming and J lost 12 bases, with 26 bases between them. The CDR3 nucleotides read TGTGCCAGCAGCTTATCTGCTCCGGGACAAGAAGGGGAAAAACCCCTCCACTTT. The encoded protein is CASSLSAPGQEGEKPLHF. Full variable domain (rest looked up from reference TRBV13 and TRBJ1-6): AAGVIQSPRHLIKEKRETATLKCYPIPRHDTVYWYQQGPGQDPQFLISFYEKMQSDKGSIPDRFSAQQFSDYHSELNMSSLELGDSALYFCASSLSAPGQEGEKPLHFGNGTRLTVT.

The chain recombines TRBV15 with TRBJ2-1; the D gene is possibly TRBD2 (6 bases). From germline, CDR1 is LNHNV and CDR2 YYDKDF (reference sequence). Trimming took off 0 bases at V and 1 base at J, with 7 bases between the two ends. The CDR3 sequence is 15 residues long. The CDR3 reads CATSRDGGSYNEQFF. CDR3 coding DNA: TGTGCCACCAGCAGAGATGGGGGGTCCTACAATGAGCAGTTCTTC.

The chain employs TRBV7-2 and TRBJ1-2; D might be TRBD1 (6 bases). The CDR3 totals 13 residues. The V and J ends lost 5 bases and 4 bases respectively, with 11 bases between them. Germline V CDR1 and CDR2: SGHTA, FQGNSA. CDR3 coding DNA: TGTGCCAGCAGCGACGGACAGCTCTATGGCTACACCTTC. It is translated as CASSDGQLYGYTF. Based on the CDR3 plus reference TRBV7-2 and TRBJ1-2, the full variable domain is GAGVSQSPSNKVTEKGKDVELRCDPISGHTALYWYRQSLGQGLEFLIYFQGNSAPDKSGLPSDRFSAERTGGSVSTLTIQRTQQEDSAVYLCASSDGQLYGYTFGSGTRLTVV.

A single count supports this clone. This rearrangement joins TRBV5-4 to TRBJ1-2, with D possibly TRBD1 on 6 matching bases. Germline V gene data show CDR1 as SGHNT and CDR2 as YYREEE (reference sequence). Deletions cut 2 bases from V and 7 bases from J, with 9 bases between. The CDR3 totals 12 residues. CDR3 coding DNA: TGTGCCAGCAGCTTACAGGGTGGTGGCTACACCTTC. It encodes CASSLQGGGYTF.

As DNA, the CDR3 is TGCGCCAGCAGCCTGCAGCCGGGACTTCCCTACGAGCAGTACTTC. Its translation: CASSLQPGLPYEQYF. The rearrangement uses TRBV4-1 and TRBJ2-7; a weak D match, TRBD2 (6 bases). The CDR3 sequence is 15 residues long. V was pared by 4 bases and J by 2 bases, with 15 bases between. Germline CDR1 reads MGHRA; CDR2 reads YSYEKL.

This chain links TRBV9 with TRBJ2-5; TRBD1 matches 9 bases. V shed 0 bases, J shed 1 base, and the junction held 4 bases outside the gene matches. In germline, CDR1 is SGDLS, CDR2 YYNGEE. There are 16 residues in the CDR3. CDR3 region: CASSVVATGGQETQYF. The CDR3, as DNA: TGTGCCAGCAGCGTAGTGGCGACAGGGGGCCAAGAGACCCAGTACTTC.

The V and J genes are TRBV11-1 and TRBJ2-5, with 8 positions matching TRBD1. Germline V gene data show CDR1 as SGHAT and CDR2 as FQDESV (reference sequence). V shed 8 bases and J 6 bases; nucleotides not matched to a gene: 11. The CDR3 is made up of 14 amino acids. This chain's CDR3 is CASASRTGLKTQYF. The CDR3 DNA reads TGTGCCAGCGCATCTCGGACAGGGCTGAAGACCCAGTACTTC.

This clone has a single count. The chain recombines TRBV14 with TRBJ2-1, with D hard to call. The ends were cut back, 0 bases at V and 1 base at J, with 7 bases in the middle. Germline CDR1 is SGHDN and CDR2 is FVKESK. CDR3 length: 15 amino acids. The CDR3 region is CASSQEWGSYNEQFF. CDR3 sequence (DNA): TGTGCCAGCAGCCAAGAGTGGGGTTCCTACAATGAGCAGTTCTTC.

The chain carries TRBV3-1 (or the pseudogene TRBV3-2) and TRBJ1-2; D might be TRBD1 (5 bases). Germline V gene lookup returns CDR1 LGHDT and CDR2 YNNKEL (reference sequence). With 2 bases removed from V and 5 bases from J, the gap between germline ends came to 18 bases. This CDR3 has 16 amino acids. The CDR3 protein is CASSQPSPGLRYGYTF. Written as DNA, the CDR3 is TGTGCCAGCAGCCAACCCTCACCGGGACTCCGGTATGGCTACACCTTC.

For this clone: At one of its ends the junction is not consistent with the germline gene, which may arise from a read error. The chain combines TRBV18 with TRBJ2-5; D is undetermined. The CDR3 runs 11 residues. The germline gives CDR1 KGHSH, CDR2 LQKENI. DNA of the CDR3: TGTGCCAGTTCACTCCAAGAGACCCAGTACTTC. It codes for CASSLQETQYF.

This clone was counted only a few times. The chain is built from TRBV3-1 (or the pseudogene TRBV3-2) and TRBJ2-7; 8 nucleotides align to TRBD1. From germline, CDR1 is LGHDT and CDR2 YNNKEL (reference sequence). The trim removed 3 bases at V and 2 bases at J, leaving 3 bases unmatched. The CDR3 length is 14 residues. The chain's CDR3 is CASSQGQVPYEQYF. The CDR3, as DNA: TGTGCCAGCAGCCAGGGACAGGTCCCCTACGAGCAGTACTTC.

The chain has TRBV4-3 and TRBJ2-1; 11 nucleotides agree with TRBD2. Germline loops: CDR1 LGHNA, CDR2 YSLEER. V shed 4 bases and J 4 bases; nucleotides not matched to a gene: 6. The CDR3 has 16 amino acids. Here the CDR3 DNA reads TGCGCCAGCAGCCGAACCTTAGCGGGGGGGTACAATGAGCAGTTCTTC. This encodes CASSRTLAGGYNEQFF.

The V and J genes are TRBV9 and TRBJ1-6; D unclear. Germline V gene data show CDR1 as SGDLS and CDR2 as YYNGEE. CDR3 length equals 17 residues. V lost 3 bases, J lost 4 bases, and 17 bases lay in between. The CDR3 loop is CASSAEEQAGYNSPLHF. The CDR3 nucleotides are TGTGCCAGCAGCGCCGAGGAGCAGGCCGGGTATAATTCACCCCTCCACTTT. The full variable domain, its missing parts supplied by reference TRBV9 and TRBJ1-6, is DSGVTQTPKHLITATGQRVTLRCSPRSGDLSVYWYQQSLDQGLQFLIQYYNGEERAKGNILERFSAQQFPDLHSELNLSSLELGDSALYFCASSAEEQAGYNSPLHFGNGTRLTVT.

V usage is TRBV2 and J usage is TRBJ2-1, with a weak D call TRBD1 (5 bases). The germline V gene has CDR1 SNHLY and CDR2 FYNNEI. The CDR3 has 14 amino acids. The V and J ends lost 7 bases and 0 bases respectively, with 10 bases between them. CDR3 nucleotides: TGTGCCAGCAATCCAGGGTCCTCCTACAATGAGCAGTTCTTC. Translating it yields CASNPGSSYNEQFF.

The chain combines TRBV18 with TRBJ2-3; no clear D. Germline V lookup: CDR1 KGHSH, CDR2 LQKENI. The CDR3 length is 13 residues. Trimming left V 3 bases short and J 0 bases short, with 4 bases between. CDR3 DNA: TGTGCCAGCTCACCCCCGAGCACAGATACGCAGTATTTT. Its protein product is CASSPPSTDTQYF.

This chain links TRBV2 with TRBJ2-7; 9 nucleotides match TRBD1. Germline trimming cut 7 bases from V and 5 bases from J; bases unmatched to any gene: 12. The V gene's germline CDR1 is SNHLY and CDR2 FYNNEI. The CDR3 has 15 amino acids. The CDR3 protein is CASNQRGTGLNEQYF. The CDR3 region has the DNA TGTGCCAGCAACCAGCGCGGGACAGGGTTAAACGAGCAGTACTTC.

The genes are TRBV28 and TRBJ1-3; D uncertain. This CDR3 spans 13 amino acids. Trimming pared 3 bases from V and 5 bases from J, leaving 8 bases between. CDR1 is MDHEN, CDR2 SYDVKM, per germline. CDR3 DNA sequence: TGTGCCAGCAGTTTTAGGGAAAGAAACACCATATATTTT. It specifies CASSFRERNTIYF.

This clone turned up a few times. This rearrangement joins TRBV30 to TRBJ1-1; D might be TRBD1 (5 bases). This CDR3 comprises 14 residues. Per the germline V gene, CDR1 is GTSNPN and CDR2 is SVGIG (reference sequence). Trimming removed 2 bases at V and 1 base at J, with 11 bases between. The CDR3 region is CAWSPGRPNTEAFF. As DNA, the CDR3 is TGTGCCTGGAGTCCGGGACGTCCGAACACTGAAGCTTTCTTT.

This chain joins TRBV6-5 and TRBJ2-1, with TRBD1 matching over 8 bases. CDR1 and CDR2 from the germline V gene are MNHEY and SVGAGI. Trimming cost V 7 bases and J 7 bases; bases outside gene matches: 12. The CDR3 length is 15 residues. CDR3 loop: CASTATGATFNEQFF. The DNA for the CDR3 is TGTGCCAGCACTGCGACAGGGGCGACTTTTAATGAGCAGTTCTTC.

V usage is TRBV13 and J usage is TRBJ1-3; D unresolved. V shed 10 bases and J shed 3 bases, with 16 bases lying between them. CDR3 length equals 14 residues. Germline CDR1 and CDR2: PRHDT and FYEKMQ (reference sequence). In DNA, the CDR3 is TGTGCCACAGCCCCTCGGGGAGATGGAAACACCATATATTTT. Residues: CATAPRGDGNTIYF.

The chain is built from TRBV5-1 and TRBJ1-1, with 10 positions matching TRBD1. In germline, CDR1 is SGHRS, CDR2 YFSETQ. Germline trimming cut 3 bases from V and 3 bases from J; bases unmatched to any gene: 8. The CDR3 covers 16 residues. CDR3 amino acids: CASSSGTGVSDTEAFF. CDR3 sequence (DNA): TGCGCCAGCAGCTCCGGGACAGGGGTATCGGACACTGAAGCTTTCTTT.

The CDR3 sequence is CASSKVWGEAFF. The CDR3 region has the DNA TGTGCCAGCAGCAAAGTTTGGGGAGAAGCTTTCTTT. The chain has TRBV21-1 and TRBJ1-1. TRBV21-1 is given as a pseudogene. The length of the CDR3 is 12 residues.

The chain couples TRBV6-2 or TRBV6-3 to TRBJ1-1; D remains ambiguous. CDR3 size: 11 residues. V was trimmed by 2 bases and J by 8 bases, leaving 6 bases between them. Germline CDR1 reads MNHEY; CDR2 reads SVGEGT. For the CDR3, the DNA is TGTGCCAGCAGTTACGGACCCGAAGCTTTCTTT. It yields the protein CASSYGPEAFF.

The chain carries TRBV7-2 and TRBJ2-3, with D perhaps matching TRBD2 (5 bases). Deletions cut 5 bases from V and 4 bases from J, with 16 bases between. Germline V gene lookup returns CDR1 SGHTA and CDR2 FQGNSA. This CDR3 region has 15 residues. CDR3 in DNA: TGTGCCAGCAGCCAAGACTACTTTTTGGCAGATACGCAGTATTTT. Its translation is CASSQDYFLADTQYF.